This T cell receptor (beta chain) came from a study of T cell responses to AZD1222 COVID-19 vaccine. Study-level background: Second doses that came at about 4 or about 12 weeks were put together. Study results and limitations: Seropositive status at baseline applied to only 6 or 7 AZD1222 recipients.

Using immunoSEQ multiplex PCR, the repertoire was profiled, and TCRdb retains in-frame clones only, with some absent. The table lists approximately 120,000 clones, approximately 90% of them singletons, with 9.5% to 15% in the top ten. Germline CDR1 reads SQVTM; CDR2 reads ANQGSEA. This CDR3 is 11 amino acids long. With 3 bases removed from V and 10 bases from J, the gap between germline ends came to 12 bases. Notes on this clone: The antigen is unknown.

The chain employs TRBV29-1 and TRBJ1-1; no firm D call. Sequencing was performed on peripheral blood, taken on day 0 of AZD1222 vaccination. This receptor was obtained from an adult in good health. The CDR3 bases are TGCAGCGTTGAGAACCTCGGGCGAGCTTTCTTT. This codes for CSVENLGRAFF.